These 29 T cell receptor beta chains were all obtained from the same sample, sequenced in a study of PD-1 blockade in classical Hodgkin lymphoma. Data came from immunoSEQ multiplex PCR; TCRdb stores just in-frame clones and leaves some out. The sample includes about 4,300 clones, roughly 76% of them seen just once. Noted time point: cycle 4 day 1 (C4D1), after about 6 weeks of nivolumab. Relapses following autologous stem cell transplantation were seen in all patients, with brentuximab vedotin exposure varying. Magnetic negative selection isolated CD8+ T cells from thawed PBMCs. Here the sequenced sample was CD8+ T cells from blood, taken before the fourth cycle of nivolumab. The receptors were gathered from a human donor with classical Hodgkin lymphoma.

This clone appeared once. This rearrangement joins TRBV27 to TRBJ2-1; the D call may be TRBD1 or TRBD2 (5 bases each). CDR1 is MNHEY, CDR2 SMNVEV, per germline (reference sequence). The CDR3 sequence is 13 residues long. Trimming took 5 bases from V and 7 from J, leaving 12 bases between them. In DNA form, the CDR3 reads TGTGCCAGCAGTATTTCAGGGAGAAATGAGCAGTTCTTC. This codes for CASSISGRNEQFF.

With respect to this clone: Since no conserved phenylalanine or tryptophan closes the CDR3, a read error is the likely cause. The chain couples TRBV30 to TRBJ1-2, with D possibly TRBD1 on 5 matching bases. CDR3 length: 13 residues. Germline-derived CDR1 and CDR2 are GTSNPN and SVGIG (reference sequence). The V end was cut by 2 bases, the J end by 7 bases, with 14 bases between. CDR3 nucleotides: TGTGCCTGGAGTCGGACTTACGGGGCTGGCTACACCCTC. This encodes CAWSRTYGAGYTL.

This clone appeared a single time. The chain couples TRBV18 to TRBJ2-5; unclear D gene. The germline gives CDR1 KGHSH, CDR2 LQKENI. The CDR3 runs to 13 residues. V lost 1 base to trimming and J lost 5 bases, with 8 bases between them. The CDR3 protein is CASSPRPRETQYF. CDR3 nucleotides: TGTGCCAGCTCACCACGGCCGCGGGAGACCCAGTACTTC.

V and J are TRBV4-1 and TRBJ1-1; 7 nucleotides match TRBD1. J was trimmed by 0 bases and V by 5 bases; bases with no gene match: 6. Germline V gene sequence: CDR1 MGHRA, CDR2 YSYEKL. The CDR3 extends over 15 amino acids. In nucleotides, the CDR3 is TGCGCCAGCAGCTCGCGGGACAGCTTGAACACTGAAGCTTTCTTT. This encodes CASSSRDSLNTEAFF.

This chain connects TRBV4-2 to TRBJ1-1; unclear D gene. The CDR3 consists of 14 residues. Trimming pared 1 base from V and 4 bases from J, leaving 10 bases between. Looked up from germline, CDR1 is LGHNA and CDR2 is YNFKEQ. CDR3 region: CASSQGEEGTEAFF. In DNA, the CDR3 is TGTGCCAGCAGCCAAGGGGAGGAAGGCACTGAAGCTTTCTTT.

This chain connects TRBV6-5 to TRBJ2-7; no definite D call. In germline, CDR1 is MNHEY, CDR2 SVGAGI. CDR3 length: 12 amino acids. V was cut by 2 bases and J by 5 bases, with 7 bases left in between. The DNA for the CDR3 is TGTGCCAGCAGTTACCGCGAGGACGAGCAGTACTTC. Its translation: CASSYREDEQYF.

The CDR3 is CASSEVQRGGNEQFF. The CDR3, as DNA: TGTGCCAGCAGTGAAGTCCAGCGAGGGGGAAATGAGCAGTTCTTC. The rearrangement links TRBV2 to TRBJ2-1; D may be TRBD1 (6 bases). The CDR3 is made up of 15 amino acids. In germline, CDR1 is SNHLY, CDR2 FYNNEI. V lost 1 base, J lost 7 bases, and 14 bases lay in between.

This clone was detected a few times. The chain carries TRBV6-1 and TRBJ1-1; D remains ambiguous. Deletions cut 10 bases from V and 3 bases from J, with 15 bases between. Germline CDR1 reads MNHNS; CDR2 reads SASEGT. This CDR3 region has 13 residues. The CDR3 loop reads CATPPGPYTEAFF. The CDR3, as DNA: TGTGCCACCCCACCCGGGCCATACACTGAAGCTTTCTTT.

The chain links TRBV28 to TRBJ2-3, with TRBD2 matching 9 bases. Looked up from germline, CDR1 is MDHEN and CDR2 is SYDVKM. This CDR3 has 15 amino acids. The V segment lost 7 bases and the J segment 2 bases; nucleotides outside the gene matches: 7. The CDR3 nucleotides are TGTGCCAGCAAAGCTGGGACTAGCTACACAGATACGCAGTATTTT. It specifies CASKAGTSYTDTQYF.

This chain links TRBV30 with TRBJ2-3; 9 bases align to TRBD1. Per germline, CDR1 GTSNPN and CDR2 SVGIG (reference sequence). The length of the CDR3 is 16 residues. V lost 0 bases to trimming and J lost 7 bases; unmatched junction nucleotides: 11. The CDR3 DNA follows: TGTGCCTGGAGTGTAATCGGGACAGGGATACGTAATACGCAGTATTTT. Amino acids: CAWSVIGTGIRNTQYF. Looking up the rest from reference TRBV30 and TRBJ2-3 gives the full variable domain: SQTIHQWPATLVQPVGSPLSLECTVEGTSNPNLYWYRQAAGRGLQLLFYSVGIGQISSEVPQNLSASRPQDRQFILSSKKLLLSDSGFYLCAWSVIGTGIRNTQYFGPGTRLTVL.

The chain combines TRBV4-1 with TRBJ2-3; maybe TRBD1 (6 bases). Germline V CDR1 and CDR2: MGHRA, YSYEKL. The CDR3 spans 16 residues. Deletions cut 1 base from V and 5 bases from J, with 16 bases between. The CDR3: CASSQGYRALKDTQYF. For the CDR3, the DNA is TGCGCCAGCAGCCAAGGTTACAGGGCTTTGAAAGATACGCAGTATTTT.

The chain joins TRBV4-3 to TRBJ2-3, with 8 bases fitting TRBD2. Germline lookup yields CDR1 LGHNA and CDR2 YSLEER. The CDR3 runs to 15 residues. With V trimmed by 4 bases and J by 4 bases, 7 bases remained unmatched. The CDR3 DNA follows: TGCGCCAGCAGCCCGTCGGCGGGGGGCGCAGATACGCAGTATTTT. As protein: CASSPSAGGADTQYF.

In its sample, this clone ranks as medium-sized. The rearrangement joins TRBV18 to TRBJ2-5; D not certain. Germline values: CDR1 KGHSH, CDR2 LQKENI. The CDR3 sequence is 13 residues long. Deletions cut 8 bases from V and 3 bases from J, with 13 bases between. As DNA, the CDR3 is TGTGCCAGCGCGAGGCGGCCCAAAGAGACCCAGTACTTC. It encodes CASARRPKETQYF.

CDR3 DNA sequence: TGTGCCGTGCTTTACTACGGGACAGGATCCACCGGGGAGCTGTTTTTT. Amino acids: CAVLYYGTGSTGELFF. The chain links TRBV10-3 to TRBJ2-2; 8 positions agree with TRBD1. Germline CDR1 reads ENHRY; CDR2 reads SYGVKD. J lost 4 bases, V lost 11 bases, and 15 bases had no gene match. The CDR3 length is 16 residues.

This clone is medium-sized within its sample. The chain couples TRBV6-6 to TRBJ1-2, with D possibly matching TRBD1 (6 bases). Germline V gene data show CDR1 as MNHNY and CDR2 as SVGAGI (reference sequence). The V end was cut by 8 bases, the J end by 1 base, with 8 bases between. This CDR3 contains 12 residues. CDR3 sequence (DNA): TGTGCCAGCCGACAGGATAACTATGGCTACACCTTC. Translated: CASRQDNYGYTF.

This clone is a singleton in its sample. The V gene is TRBV7-2, the J gene TRBJ2-5; D unclear. CDR1 and CDR2 from the germline V gene are SGHTA and FQGNSA. Trimming left V 5 bases short and J 0 bases short, with 7 bases between. There are 13 residues in the CDR3. Written as DNA, the CDR3 is TGTGCCAGCAGCGGAGACAACCAAGAGACCCAGTACTTC. This encodes CASSGDNQETQYF.

This chain uses TRBV7-9 with TRBJ2-5; 7 bases map to TRBD2. The V gene's germline CDR1 is SEHNR and CDR2 FQNEAQ (reference sequence). The CDR3 runs to 13 residues. Trimming removed 5 bases from V and 7 bases from J; junction bases left unmatched: 7. CDR3: CASSPRLAGTQYF. CDR3 DNA sequence: TGTGCCAGCAGCCCTCGACTAGCAGGGACCCAGTACTTC. The variable domain in full, completed from reference TRBV7-9 and TRBJ2-5, reads DTGVSQNPRHKITKRGQNVTFRCDPISEHNRLYWYRQTLGQGPEFLTYFQNEAQLEKSRLLSDRFSAERPKGSFSTLEIQRTEQGDSAMYLCASSPRLAGTQYFGPGTRLLVL.

This clone was counted a few times. The chain couples TRBV6-1 to TRBJ2-1; unclear D gene. The CDR3 length is 14 residues. CDR1 MNHNS and CDR2 SASEGT come from the germline V gene. V was trimmed by 2 bases and J by 9 bases, leaving 14 bases between them. The CDR3 DNA is TGTGCCAGCAGTGAACCGATTCGGGTAACTGAGCAGTTCTTC. Translation: CASSEPIRVTEQFF.

J is TRBJ1-6 and V is TRBV6-5; 11 nucleotides match TRBD1. V lost 6 bases, J lost 8 bases, and 3 bases stayed unmatched. There are 14 residues in the CDR3. Germline CDR1 and CDR2: MNHEY and SVGAGI. The CDR3 DNA follows: TGTGCCAGCAGATTGGACAGGGGGCATTCACCCCTCCACTTT. Its protein product is CASRLDRGHSPLHF.

The chain links TRBV7-9 to TRBJ2-5, with 10 bases lining up with TRBD2. The CDR3 runs to 14 residues. Germline CDR1 reads SEHNR; CDR2 reads FQNEAQ (reference sequence). Losses at the gene ends were 4 bases for V and 12 bases for J; bases not matched to a gene: 11. The CDR3 DNA sequence: TGTGCCAGCAGCTACACTAGCGGGGACCTCGATGAGTACTTC. Amino acid sequence: CASSYTSGDLDEYF.

The rearrangement joins TRBV2 to TRBJ1-6; the match to TRBD1 covers 7 bases. Trimming at V came to 7 bases and at J to 5 bases, leaving 8 bases not matched to a gene. CDR3 length equals 15 residues. Germline V gene lookup returns CDR1 SNHLY and CDR2 FYNNEI. Here the CDR3 reads CASIKSGTDNSPLHF. Here the CDR3 DNA reads TGTGCCAGCATCAAATCCGGGACAGATAATTCACCCCTCCACTTT.

This chain uses TRBV2 with TRBJ1-4; D is possibly TRBD1 (5 bases). Germline values: CDR1 SNHLY, CDR2 FYNNEI. This CDR3 has 15 residues. V was shortened by 4 bases and J by 5 bases, with 14 bases between the two germline ends. This chain's CDR3 is CASSATGTENEKLFF. The DNA for the CDR3 is TGTGCCAGCAGTGCGACCGGGACGGAAAATGAAAAACTGTTTTTT.

The gene calls are TRBV25-1 and TRBJ2-6; D not resolved. Deletions cut 3 bases from V and 1 base from J, with 4 bases between. The CDR3 runs to 14 residues. Germline CDR1 MGHDK, CDR2 SYGVNS. The CDR3 protein is CASSEGSGANVLTF. CDR3 sequence (DNA): TGTGCCAGCAGTGAGGGTTCTGGGGCCAACGTCCTGACTTTC.

V and J are TRBV4-2 and TRBJ2-7; the match to TRBD2 covers 10 bases. The germline V gene has CDR1 LGHNA and CDR2 YNFKEQ. This CDR3 comprises 16 residues. The trim removed 0 bases at V and 4 bases at J, leaving 6 bases unmatched. The CDR3 coding sequence is TGTGCCAGCAGCCAAGACGTGTCTAGCGGGGGTTACGAGCAGTACTTC. This codes for CASSQDVSSGGYEQYF.

This clone has a handful of counts. The rearrangement joins TRBV4-1 to TRBJ2-2; the D gene is possibly TRBD2 (5 bases). Germline V CDR1 and CDR2: MGHRA, YSYEKL. CDR3 length: 16 amino acids. V lost 4 bases and J 4 bases, leaving 16 bases between the germline ends. DNA of the CDR3: TGCGCCAGCAGCCCGCCGGGCGGACGGGGCACCGGGGAGCTGTTTTTT. Translated, it gives CASSPPGGRGTGELFF.

The CDR3 nucleotides are TGTGCCAGCAGCTCAGAAACCGGGACAGGGGCCGCGCGCCTCCACTTT. This translates into CASSSETGTGAARLHF. The genes are TRBV11-1 and TRBJ1-6; 10 nucleotides match TRBD1. Germline V gene sequence: CDR1 SGHAT, CDR2 FQDESV (reference sequence). The trim removed 4 bases at V and 15 bases at J, leaving 15 bases unmatched. The CDR3 is 16 amino acids.

V usage is TRBV7-9 and J usage is TRBJ2-6, with a possible D match to TRBD2 (6 bases). The germline CDR1 and CDR2 sequences are SEHNR and FQNEAQ (reference sequence). V was pared by 4 bases and J by 12 bases, with 16 bases between. The CDR3 sequence is 14 residues long. The CDR3 bases are TGTGCCAGCAGCTCCCGGGACTCCCCGGCCGTCCTGACTTTC. This encodes CASSSRDSPAVLTF.

This clone is a singleton in its sample. The chain combines TRBV4-1 with TRBJ2-1, with TRBD1 identical over 8 bases. Germline V gene lookup returns CDR1 MGHRA and CDR2 YSYEKL. The junction had 17 bases not matched to a gene; V was cut back by 5 bases and J by 8 bases. The CDR3 consists of 17 residues. Here the CDR3 DNA reads TGCGCCAGCAGCTACCTGACAGTTAGGACAGGGTTCGATGAGCAGTTCTTC. Translated: CASSYLTVRTGFDEQFF.

The gene calls are TRBV5-4 and TRBJ2-2; tentatively, D is TRBD1 (5 bases). Germline assignment: CDR1 SGHNT and CDR2 YYREEE (reference sequence). CDR3 length: 15 amino acids. The V end was cut by 2 bases, the J end by 2 bases, with 10 bases between. The CDR3 DNA is TGTGCCAGCAGCTTACGACAGATTAACACCGGGGAGCTGTTTTTT. This encodes CASSLRQINTGELFF.